One T cell receptor beta chain is described in this entry. Its specificity is unknown. Sequencing used immunoSEQ multiplex PCR; TCRdb keeps in-frame clones, though not all of them. The sample yields under 200,000 clones, over 85% seen once. These data are taken from a study of cytomegalovirus exposure and HLA in healthy donors. Points from the study as a whole: Researchers reported that a few CMV-associated chains were confirmed in vitro as CMV antigen-specific. For cytomegalovirus status, the classifier reportedly gave diagnoses with high specificity and sensitivity. Some public TCRs appeared in many individuals, while most sequences were rare.

Separate from the roughly 700-subject first cohort was the approximately 110-subject validation cohort, to which the donors belonged. The CDR3 runs 14 residues. Germline loops: CDR1 MNHEY, CDR2 SMNVEV (reference sequence). V shed 3 bases and J 8 bases; nucleotides not matched to a gene: 6. V gene TRBV27 combines with J gene TRBJ1-4; 7 bases map to TRBD1. This sequence originates from a man aged 18 to 29 in good health and CMV-seropositive. Input material: PBMCs. The CDR3 nucleotides are TGTGCCAGCAGTTTGAACAGGGGTTACGAAAAACTGTTTTTT. Protein product: CASSLNRGYEKLFF.